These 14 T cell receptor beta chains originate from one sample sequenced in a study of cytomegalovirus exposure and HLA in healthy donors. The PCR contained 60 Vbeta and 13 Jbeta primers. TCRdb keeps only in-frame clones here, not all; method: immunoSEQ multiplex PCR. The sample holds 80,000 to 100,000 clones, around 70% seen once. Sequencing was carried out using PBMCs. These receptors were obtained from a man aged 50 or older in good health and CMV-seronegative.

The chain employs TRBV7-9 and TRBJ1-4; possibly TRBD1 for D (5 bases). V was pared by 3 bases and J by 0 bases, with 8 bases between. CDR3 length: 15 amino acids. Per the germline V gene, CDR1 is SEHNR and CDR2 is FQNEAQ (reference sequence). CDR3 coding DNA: TGTGCCAGCAGCTTTCAGGGTGCAACTAATGAAAAACTGTTTTTT. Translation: CASSFQGATNEKLFF.

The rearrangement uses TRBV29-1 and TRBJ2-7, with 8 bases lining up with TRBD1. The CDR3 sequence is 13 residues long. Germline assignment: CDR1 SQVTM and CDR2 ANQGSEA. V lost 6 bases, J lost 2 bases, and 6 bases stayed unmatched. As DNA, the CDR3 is TGCAGCGTGCGAAGACAGGGGACCTACGAGCAGTACTTC. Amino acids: CSVRRQGTYEQYF.

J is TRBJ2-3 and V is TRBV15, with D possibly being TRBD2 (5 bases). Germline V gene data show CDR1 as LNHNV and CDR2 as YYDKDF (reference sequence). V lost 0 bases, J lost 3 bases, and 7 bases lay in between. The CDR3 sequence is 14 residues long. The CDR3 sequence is CATSRDRGTDTQYF. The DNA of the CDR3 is TGTGCCACCAGCAGAGACCGCGGGACAGATACGCAGTATTTT.

CDR3 sequence: CASSGTANFANVLTF. CDR3 DNA sequence: TGTGCCAGCAGTGGGACAGCTAACTTTGCCAACGTCCTGACTTTC. The chain links TRBV28 to TRBJ2-6; 7 bases match TRBD1. The V and J ends lost 5 bases and 7 bases, in that order; junction bases with no gene match: 8. CDR3 length: 15 residues. Per the germline V gene, CDR1 is MDHEN and CDR2 is SYDVKM.

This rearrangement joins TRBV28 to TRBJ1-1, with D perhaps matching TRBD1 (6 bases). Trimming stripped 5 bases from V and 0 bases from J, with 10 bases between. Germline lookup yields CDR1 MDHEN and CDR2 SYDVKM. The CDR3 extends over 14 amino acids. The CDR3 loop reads CASSPGQLNTEAFF. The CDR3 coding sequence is TGTGCCAGCAGTCCAGGACAGTTGAACACTGAAGCTTTCTTT.

CDR3 sequence: CASSPRTSGGGDTQYF. CDR3 coding DNA: TGTGCCAGCAGCCCTCGGACTAGCGGGGGGGGAGATACGCAGTATTTT. The V call is TRBV7-9, the J call TRBJ2-3; 15 nucleotides agree with TRBD2. Germline CDR1 is SEHNR and CDR2 is FQNEAQ (reference sequence). Losses at the gene ends were 5 bases for V and 5 bases for J; bases not matched to a gene: 5. This CDR3 region has 16 residues.

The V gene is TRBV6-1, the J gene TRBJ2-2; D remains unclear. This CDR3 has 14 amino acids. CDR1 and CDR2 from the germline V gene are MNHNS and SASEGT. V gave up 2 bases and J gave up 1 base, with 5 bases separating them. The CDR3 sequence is CASSEPRNTGELFF. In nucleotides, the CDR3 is TGTGCCAGCAGTGAACCGCGGAACACCGGGGAGCTGTTTTTT.

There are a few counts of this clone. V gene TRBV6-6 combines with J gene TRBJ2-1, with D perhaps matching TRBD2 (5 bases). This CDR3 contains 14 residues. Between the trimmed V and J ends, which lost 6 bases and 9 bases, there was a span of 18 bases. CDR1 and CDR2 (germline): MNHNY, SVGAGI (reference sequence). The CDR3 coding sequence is TGTGCCAGCAGCCCGCTGATAAGCGGCCCTGAGCAGTTCTTC. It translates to CASSPLISGPEQFF.

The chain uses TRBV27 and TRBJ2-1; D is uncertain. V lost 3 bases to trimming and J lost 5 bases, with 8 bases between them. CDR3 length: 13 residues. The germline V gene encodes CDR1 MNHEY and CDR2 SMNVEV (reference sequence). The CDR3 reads CASSLGLNNEQFF. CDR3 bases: TGTGCCAGCAGTTTGGGCCTCAACAATGAGCAGTTCTTC.

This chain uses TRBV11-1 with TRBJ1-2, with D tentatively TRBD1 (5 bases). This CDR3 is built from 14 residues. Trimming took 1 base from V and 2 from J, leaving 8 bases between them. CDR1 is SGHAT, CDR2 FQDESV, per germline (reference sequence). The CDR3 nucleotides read TGTGCCAGCAGCTTAGGGCGGGACAACTATGGCTACACCTTC. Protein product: CASSLGRDNYGYTF.

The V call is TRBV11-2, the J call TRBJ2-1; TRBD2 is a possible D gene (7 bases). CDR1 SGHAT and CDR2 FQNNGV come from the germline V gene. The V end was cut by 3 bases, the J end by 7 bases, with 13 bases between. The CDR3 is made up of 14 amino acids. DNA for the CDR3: TGTGCCAGCAGCTTCGCGGGGGCCAGGAATGAGCAGTTCTTC. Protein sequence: CASSFAGARNEQFF.

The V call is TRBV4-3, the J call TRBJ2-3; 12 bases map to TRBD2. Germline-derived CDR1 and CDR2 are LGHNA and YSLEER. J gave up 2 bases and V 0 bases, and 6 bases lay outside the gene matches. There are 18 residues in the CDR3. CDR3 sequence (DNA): TGCGCCAGCAGCCAAGATTCTAGGACTAGCGGGACCACAGATACGCAGTATTTT. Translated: CASSQDSRTSGTTDTQYF.

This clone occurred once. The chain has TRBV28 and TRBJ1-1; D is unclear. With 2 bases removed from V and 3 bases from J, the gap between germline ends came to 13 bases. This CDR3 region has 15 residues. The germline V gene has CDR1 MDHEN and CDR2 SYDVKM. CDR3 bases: TGTGCCAGCAGTTTAGGGAGCAGAGTGGACACTGAAGCTTTCTTT. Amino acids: CASSLGSRVDTEAFF. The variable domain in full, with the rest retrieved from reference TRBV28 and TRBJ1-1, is DVKVTQSSRYLVKRTGEKVFLECVQDMDHENMFWYRQDPGLGLRLIYFSYDVKMKEKGDIPEGYSVSREKKERFSLILESASTNQTSMYLCASSLGSRVDTEAFFGQGTRLTVV.

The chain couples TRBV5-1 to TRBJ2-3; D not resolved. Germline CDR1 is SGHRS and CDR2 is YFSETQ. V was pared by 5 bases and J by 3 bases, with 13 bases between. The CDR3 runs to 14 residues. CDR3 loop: CASRTRASTDTQYF. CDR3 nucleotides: TGCGCCAGCAGAACGAGAGCCTCGACAGATACGCAGTATTTT.